This T cell receptor (beta chain) derives from a study of long-term antiretroviral therapy in people with HIV. Study-wide points: Dominating the repertoire at all time points were the clones that expanded before ART.

A word on this clone: Its antigen is unidentified.

immunoSEQ v3.0 was run at survey level. Sequencing used immunoSEQ multiplex PCR; TCRdb keeps in-frame clones, though not all of them. Here the sample spans 25,000 to 35,000 clones, just under 80% being singletons. This CDR3 spans 16 amino acids. Per the germline V gene, CDR1 is SEHNR and CDR2 is FQNEAQ (reference sequence). Trimming shortened V by 0 bases and J by 2 bases, and 8 bases separated the two germline ends. The sequence came from a woman between 45 and 60 years old with HIV. The chain is built from TRBV7-9 and TRBJ2-6; tentative D call: TRBD1 (6 bases). The input for sequencing was unsorted PBMCs, taken 3.1 years after starting antiretroviral therapy. The CDR3 sequence is CASSLASGAGANVLTF. The CDR3, as DNA: TGTGCCAGCAGCTTAGCCTCAGGGGCTGGGGCCAACGTCCTGACTTTC.